This passage covers 13 T cell receptor beta chains from one sample sequenced in a study of blood T cell repertoires in COVID-19. The data were produced by immunoSEQ multiplex PCR, yet TCRdb's version contains in-frame clones alone and is incomplete. This sample has roughly 80,000 clones, with approximately 80% found just once. Material: peripheral blood. The source is a man in his sixties with active or convalescent COVID-19.

J is TRBJ2-1 and V is TRBV11-3; D remains unclear. Germline V gene data show CDR1 as SGHNT and CDR2 as YENEEA. With 1 base removed from V and 5 bases from J, the gap between germline ends came to 9 bases. This CDR3 is built from 14 residues. CDR3 sequence: CASSLGGFDNEQFF. The CDR3 nucleotides read TGTGCCAGCAGCTTAGGTGGCTTCGACAATGAGCAGTTCTTC.

The chain uses TRBV4-2 and TRBJ2-7; D gene ambiguous. This CDR3 is 12 amino acids long. V gave up 4 bases and J gave up 0 bases, with 4 bases separating them. In germline, CDR1 is LGHNA, CDR2 YNFKEQ. The CDR3 sequence is CASSLNSYEQYF. The CDR3, as DNA: TGTGCCAGCAGCCTCAACTCCTACGAGCAGTACTTC.

CDR3 sequence reads: CASSQDQGDTQYF. The DNA for the CDR3 is TGTGCCAGCAGCCAAGATCAGGGGGATACGCAGTATTTT. The chain joins TRBV14 to TRBJ2-3; possible D gene TRBD1, 6 bases. Trimming stripped 0 bases from V and 6 bases from J, with 7 bases between. This CDR3 comprises 13 residues. Germline assignment: CDR1 SGHDN and CDR2 FVKESK.

CDR3 loop: CASSFRGEKLFF. The CDR3 region has the DNA TGTGCCAGCAGCTTCCGGGGTGAAAAACTGTTTTTT. J is TRBJ1-4 and V is TRBV5-5; D not resolved. CDR3 length: 12 amino acids. V lost 2 bases and J 7 bases, leaving 6 bases between the germline ends. Germline lookup yields CDR1 SGHKS and CDR2 YYEKEE (reference sequence).

The chain carries TRBV7-2 and TRBJ1-2; D remains ambiguous. Trimming stripped 4 bases from V and 2 bases from J, with 11 bases between. The CDR3 is 14 amino acids. The germline V gene encodes CDR1 SGHTA and CDR2 FQGNSA. In DNA, the CDR3 is TGTGCCAGCAGCTCAACGACGGGGAACTATGGCTACACCTTC. It encodes CASSSTTGNYGYTF.

The rearrangement links TRBV3-1 (or the pseudogene TRBV3-2) to TRBJ2-1; D might be TRBD1 (5 bases). This CDR3 has 15 amino acids. Germline V gene data show CDR1 as LGHDT and CDR2 as YNNKEL (reference sequence). The V gene lost 1 base and the J gene lost 9 bases, with 16 bases spanning the gap. The CDR3 DNA reads as TGTGCCAGCAGCCAAGGTCCAGGGAATAAGGGTGAGCAGTTCTTC. The encoded protein is CASSQGPGNKGEQFF.

This chain links TRBV5-4 with TRBJ1-2; 8 bases are shared with TRBD1. J lost 8 bases, V lost 9 bases, and 12 bases had no gene match. CDR1 is SGHNT and CDR2 is YYREEE in the germline V gene (reference sequence). The CDR3 has 13 residues. CDR3 nucleotides: TGTGCCACACCTCAGGGGGCGTGGGGCGGCTACACCTTC. Translation gives CATPQGAWGGYTF.

V usage is TRBV4-3 and J usage is TRBJ1-1; 8 nucleotides match TRBD1. The CDR3 has 14 residues. The junction had 11 bases not matched to a gene; V was cut back by 3 bases and J by 11 bases. Germline CDR1 and CDR2: LGHNA and YSLEER. In nucleotides, the CDR3 is TGCGCCAGCAGCCAGAACCCCGGGACAGGTTGGGCTTTCTTT. Translation: CASSQNPGTGWAFF.

The J gene is TRBJ2-3, the V gene TRBV18; 8 nucleotides line up with TRBD2. Unmatched junction bases numbered 7, after V lost 4 bases and J lost 1 base. This CDR3 spans 16 amino acids. Germline V lookup: CDR1 KGHSH, CDR2 LQKENI. The CDR3 sequence: CASSLAPAGGTDTQYF. CDR3 DNA: TGTGCCAGCTCACTAGCCCCAGCGGGGGGCACAGATACGCAGTATTTT.

The CDR3 sequence is CASRDGDSYEQYF. The CDR3 DNA is TGTGCCAGCAGGGACGGGGATTCCTACGAGCAGTACTTC. The V and J genes are TRBV6-6 and TRBJ2-7, with D possibly matching TRBD2 (5 bases). This CDR3 has 13 residues. Germline CDR1 is MNHNY and CDR2 is SVGAGI (reference sequence). Between the trimmed V and J ends, which lost 6 bases and 1 base, there was a span of 10 bases.

The chain has TRBV7-6 and TRBJ2-6; 7 bases line up with TRBD1. V lost 3 bases to trimming and J lost 0 bases; unmatched junction nucleotides: 5. CDR3 length: 17 amino acids. Germline V lookup: CDR1 SGHVS, CDR2 FNYEAQ. The CDR3 coding sequence is TGTGCCAGCAGCTTCTCTCAGGGGGTCTCTGGGGCCAACGTCCTGACTTTC. Translation gives CASSFSQGVSGANVLTF.

The rearrangement uses TRBV7-2 and TRBJ1-1, with a tentative D call TRBD1 (5 bases). The germline CDR1 and CDR2 sequences are SGHTA and FQGNSA. This CDR3 spans 14 amino acids. V shed 4 bases and J shed 1 base, with 10 bases lying between them. The DNA of the CDR3 is TGTGCCAGCAGCTCTCAGGGAGGGAACACTGAAGCTTTCTTT. Translating it yields CASSSQGGNTEAFF.

In this sample, this clone turned up a few times. This specimen includes other DNA sequences encoding the same CDR3. This chain uses TRBV19 with TRBJ1-2, with D perhaps matching TRBD1 (6 bases). Germline CDR1 and CDR2: LNHDA and SQIVND (reference sequence). The CDR3 loop spans 13 amino acids. Trimming shortened V by 3 bases and J by 7 bases, and 12 bases separated the two germline ends. CDR3 residues: CASSIGQGSGYTF. For the CDR3, the DNA is TGTGCCAGTAGTATCGGGCAGGGGAGTGGCTACACCTTC.